This T cell receptor beta chain was observed in a study of shared clonotypes between healthy human individuals (TCRdb year 2020). About the full investigation: A few men and two women, aged 18 to 49 years, made up the cohort. Per donor, three plates each were used for CD4 naive and CD4 memory, two for CD8 naive, and one for CD8 memory. Blood TCR repertoires of a handful of healthy adults were deeply sequenced to estimate repertoire size and the extent of clonotype sharing between individuals. To increase sequencing depth and limit assay-specific biases, TCR repertoire library preparation and sequencing were carried out by different laboratories using diverse techniques. Between about 0.85 and 8.9 billion PBMCs per donor were obtained by leukapheresis. Study-wide findings and limitations: Clonotypes shared by all four sorted-subset donors showed higher generation probabilities than non-shared clonotypes. Estimated clonotype richness was generally larger for naive than for memory subsets. Pairwise subsampling indicated that sequencing depth was expected to affect the degree of clonotype sharing among donors. Rarefaction of sorted-subset datasets indicated incomplete sequencing despite the large sequencing depth. The genetic and exposure-history diversity represented was limited by the small number of donors. Sampling was restricted to blood, and TCR repertoires in tissue are likely to differ from TCR repertoires in blood. Sharing across a handful of donors was observed for about 5% of naive CD4, about 4% of naive CD8, over 2% of memory CD4, and roughly 0.4% of memory CD8 clonotypes.

As to this clone: No cognate antigen has been identified for it. Per-nucleotide qualities are absent, and no much larger clonotype sits a single base away.

Healthy HIV-negative adults with no recently reported acute infections or vaccinations were included as donors. All donors were Caucasian adults living in Nashville, Tennessee, USA. CD4+ T cells were enriched by magnetic negative selection, after which naive cells were positively selected on CD45RA and the negative fraction was taken as the memory subset. Blood was collected by leukapheresis, and PBMCs were isolated by Ficoll-Histopaque density gradient centrifugation and then cryopreserved in liquid nitrogen vapor phase. Analytical flow cytometry was used to check the purity and quantity of every magnetically sorted T cell population. From each sorted fraction, genomic DNA was isolated and quantified by UV absorbance on a Nanodrop 2000c. Using the deep immunoSEQ assay, multiplex PCR amplified TCR CDR3 regions from genomic DNA. Genomic DNA extracted from each cell subset was distributed evenly over all wells of several immunoSEQ 96-well plates, and each plate served as one replicate. Each replicate PCR for sorted subsets received about 210 ng genomic DNA, equal to tens of thousands of T cell genomes. Purified libraries were measured with a Qubit 3.0 fluorometer, size-checked on a Bioanalyzer 2100, and measured again with the KAPA Library Quantification kit. Each immunoSEQ 96-well plate was sequenced on its own single-read 150-cycle Illumina NextSeq 550 flow cell. As for how the authors treated the data: Because only junctional sequences without quality scores were contained in the immunoSEQ output, filtering matching that applied to full-length reads could not be performed. Sequences were annotated with PyIR, a Python wrapper for IgBLAST v1.9, using IMGT germline references to assign V/J genes and CDR3. Reads were removed for weak V/J assignments (E-value above 1e-6), missing CDR3, stop codons, out-of-frame junctions, or ambiguous translated residues. V3J clonotypes were defined as sequences sharing the same inferred V gene, J gene, and CDR3 amino acid sequence. The percentage overlap between two repertoires was calculated by dividing the number of shared unique clonotypes by the size of the smaller repertoire. RTK rarefaction, the Chao1 estimator, and Recon v2.1 estimates of unobserved clonotypes were used to assess repertoire richness. OLGA was used to compute generation probabilities for all TCRbeta clonotypes that the gDNA method yielded from a few donors. TCRdb limited this immuneACCESS table to in-frame rearrangements with V and J called. A share of clones is missing; checked studies link under half to unresolved V genes, and the rest is unexplained. V and J calls and clone size are given by that table; D and trimming were obtained from the DNA. This sample lists approximately 2.3 million clones; 85% to 95% were detected once. The ten largest clonotypes hold roughly 0.36% of the sample.

V and J are trimmed by 0 bases and 7 bases, and the gene matches miss 4 bases of the junction. CDR1 LNHDA and CDR2 SQIVND were looked up in the germline V gene (reference sequence). Including cysteine and phenylalanine, the CDR3 has 17 amino acids. Left in the record is the CDR3 DNA by itself, 51 bases read in frame from the first base. The V and J genes are TRBV19 and TRBJ2-1; 15 central bases correspond to TRBD2. This TCR came from a young man in good health. Some clones in this sample may be carry-over from other donors' samples. Sequenced: naive CD4+ T cells from PBMCs. Taken with the paper, the label for cell subset or site translates to: CD45RA+ positively selected. The CDR3 is CASSIDGGTSGRNEQFF. The DNA reads TGTGCCAGTAGTATAGATGGCGGGACTAGCGGGAGGAATGAGCAGTTCTTC.